These 22 T cell receptor beta chains were sequenced from one sample in a study of cytomegalovirus exposure and HLA in healthy donors. 60 Vbeta and 13 Jbeta primers were used in PCR. Produced via immunoSEQ multiplex PCR; TCRdb's table is partial and in-frame only. The profile shows some 150,000 clones, over 70% of them singletons. The sequencing input was PBMCs. Receptors originate from a man aged 30 to 45 in good health and CMV-seropositive.

The J gene is TRBJ2-3, the V gene TRBV4-3; 7 positions match TRBD1. There are 19 residues in the CDR3. The germline CDR1 and CDR2 sequences are LGHNA and YSLEER. J lost 0 bases, V lost 0 bases, and 12 bases had no gene match. The DNA for the CDR3 is TGCGCCAGCAGCCAAGATCTCGTGTCCGAGACAGGGAGCACAGATACGCAGTATTTT. This sequence encodes CASSQDLVSETGSTDTQYF.

V is TRBV6-1 and J is TRBJ1-2, with unresolved D. CDR3 length equals 13 residues. Trimming cost V 2 bases and J 5 bases, with 9 bases left between them. Germline CDR1 reads MNHNS; CDR2 reads SASEGT. The CDR3 DNA reads TGTGCCAGCAGTGAAAAAGGGAGTTATGGCTACACCTTC. As protein: CASSEKGSYGYTF.

This sequence joins TRBV6-6 and TRBJ1-1; D is perhaps TRBD1 (6 bases). This CDR3 has 13 residues. Germline V gene sequence: CDR1 MNHNY, CDR2 SVGAGI (reference sequence). Trimming took off 4 bases at V and 5 bases at J, with 11 bases between the two ends. The CDR3 is CASSFRRGTEAFF. The CDR3 nucleotides are TGTGCCAGCAGTTTCCGCAGGGGTACTGAAGCTTTCTTT.

This clone was recorded a few times. V gene TRBV10-3 combines with J gene TRBJ2-7, with 7 positions matching TRBD2. Germline values: CDR1 ENHRY, CDR2 SYGVKD. The trim removed 3 bases at V and 6 bases at J, leaving 14 bases unmatched. The CDR3 is 16 amino acids. CDR3 sequence reads: CAISETQLAPSLEQYF. Written as DNA, the CDR3 is TGTGCCATCAGTGAAACCCAACTAGCGCCAAGTCTCGAGCAGTACTTC.

The V call is TRBV5-1, the J call TRBJ2-5, with 11 bases identical to TRBD2. Germline CDR1 and CDR2: SGHRS and YFSETQ. V lost 4 bases, J lost 0 bases, and 11 bases stayed unmatched. The CDR3 has 18 residues. As DNA, the CDR3 is TGCGCCAGCAGCAGACGGGGGACTAGCGGATTTTACCAAGAGACCCAGTACTTC. Amino acids: CASSRRGTSGFYQETQYF.

This clone was seen only a few times. The chain recombines TRBV19 with TRBJ2-2; perhaps TRBD2 as D (5 bases). The germline V gene has CDR1 LNHDA and CDR2 SQIVND (reference sequence). The V end lost 8 bases, the J end lost 8 bases, and 18 bases lay between the germline ends. The CDR3 contains 14 residues. CDR3 amino acids: CASAGRPRGGELFF. The DNA of the CDR3 is TGTGCCAGTGCCGGGCGGCCCCGGGGAGGGGAGCTGTTTTTT.

The V gene is TRBV7-9, the J gene TRBJ2-3; D perhaps matches TRBD1 (5 bases). Germline CDR1 is SEHNR and CDR2 is FQNEAQ (reference sequence). Trimming pared 0 bases from V and 2 bases from J, leaving 6 bases between. CDR3 length: 14 amino acids. The CDR3 sequence is CASSLARVTDTQYF. CDR3 nucleotides: TGTGCCAGCAGCTTAGCCAGGGTCACAGATACGCAGTATTTT. Full variable domain (missing parts from reference TRBV7-9 and TRBJ2-3): DTGVSQNPRHKITKRGQNVTFRCDPISEHNRLYWYRQTLGQGPEFLTYFQNEAQLEKSRLLSDRFSAERPKGSFSTLEIQRTEQGDSAMYLCASSLARVTDTQYFGPGTRLTVL.

This CDR3 is CASSPGTGRAGANVLTF. The CDR3 DNA reads as TGTGCCAGCAGCCCTGGGACAGGGAGAGCTGGGGCCAACGTCCTGACTTTC. The V and J genes are TRBV2 and TRBJ2-6; 9 nucleotides line up with TRBD1. Germline V CDR1 and CDR2: SNHLY, FYNNEI. The ends lost 6 bases at V and 2 bases at J; junction bases unmatched: 8. The CDR3 length is 17 residues.

The chain links TRBV5-1 to TRBJ1-1; D unresolved. The CDR3 is 15 amino acids. The V gene's germline CDR1 is SGHRS and CDR2 YFSETQ. V was trimmed by 2 bases and J by 5 bases, leaving 16 bases between them. CDR3 coding DNA: TGCGCCAGCAGCTTACAGTCGTCGGTTGCAACTGAAGCTTTCTTT. This encodes CASSLQSSVATEAFF.

This clone has more than one count but fewer than ten. This chain connects TRBV5-6 to TRBJ1-1; D is possibly TRBD1 (5 bases). The V gene lost 3 bases and the J gene lost 10 bases, with 22 bases spanning the gap. The germline gives CDR1 SGHDT, CDR2 YYEEEE. This CDR3 region has 15 residues. The CDR3 DNA reads as TGTGCCAGCAGCTCGGGAGGTAGGGGCCTTACGGGAGCTTTCTTT. As protein: CASSSGGRGLTGAFF.

The chain is built from TRBV11-2 and TRBJ1-5, with no clear D. The CDR3 totals 13 residues. With 6 bases removed from V and 4 bases from J, the gap between germline ends came to 10 bases. The germline gives CDR1 SGHAT, CDR2 FQNNGV. The CDR3: CASSSSVNQPQHF. The CDR3 DNA is TGTGCCAGCAGTTCGTCAGTAAATCAGCCCCAGCATTTT.

J is TRBJ1-6 and V is TRBV27, with D perhaps matching TRBD1 (6 bases). V lost 5 bases, J lost 7 bases, and 15 bases lay in between. Germline V gene data show CDR1 as MNHEY and CDR2 as SMNVEV (reference sequence). The CDR3 contains 15 residues. The DNA for the CDR3 is TGTGCCAGCAGTACTCAACAGGGTGGGAATTCACCCCTCCACTTT. Its protein is CASSTQQGGNSPLHF.

V is TRBV5-6 and J is TRBJ1-6; weak D call: TRBD1 (5 bases). V lost 2 bases to trimming and J lost 5 bases, with 11 bases between them. The CDR3 totals 15 residues. Germline loops: CDR1 SGHDT, CDR2 YYEEEE. The CDR3 loop is CASSFRVKDNSPLHF. The CDR3 region has the DNA TGTGCCAGCAGCTTCAGGGTGAAGGATAATTCACCCCTCCACTTT. Combining the CDR3 with reference TRBV5-6 and TRBJ1-6 gives the whole variable domain DAGVTQSPTHLIKTRGQQVTLRCSPKSGHDTVSWYQQALGQGPQFIFQYYEEEERQRGNFPDRFSGHQFPNYSSELNVNALLLGDSALYLCASSFRVKDNSPLHFGNGTRLTVT.

This chain joins TRBV5-5 and TRBJ1-2; 7 bases are a match to TRBD1. J was trimmed by 6 bases and V by 1 base; bases with no gene match: 3. From germline, CDR1 is SGHKS and CDR2 YYEKEE (reference sequence). The CDR3 is 13 residues long. CDR3 in amino acids: CASSLTGEDGYTF. DNA for the CDR3: TGTGCCAGCAGCTTGACAGGGGAGGATGGCTACACCTTC.

The chain employs TRBV4-1 and TRBJ1-1; D is ambiguous. Trimming pared 0 bases from V and 0 bases from J, leaving 8 bases between. CDR3 length: 15 amino acids. Germline V CDR1 and CDR2: MGHRA, YSYEKL. The DNA for the CDR3 is TGCGCCAGCAGCCAAGAACCGTCGGTGAACACTGAAGCTTTCTTT. This gives the protein CASSQEPSVNTEAFF.

V gene TRBV28 combines with J gene TRBJ2-7, with 10 bases lining up with TRBD1. The CDR3 is made up of 14 amino acids. V was clipped by 9 bases and J by 3 bases; unmatched bases: 8. CDR1 is MDHEN, CDR2 SYDVKM, per germline. For the CDR3, the DNA is TGTGCCAGTTTCAGGACAGGGGGAGACTACGAGCAGTACTTC. Translating gives CASFRTGGDYEQYF.

V is TRBV2 and J is TRBJ1-2, with TRBD1 as a possible D gene (5 bases). The CDR3 sequence is 15 residues long. Germline V gene lookup returns CDR1 SNHLY and CDR2 FYNNEI. V lost 3 bases and J lost 8, with 19 bases in between. The CDR3 spells CASSEGRLQGKGYTF. CDR3 coding DNA: TGTGCCAGCAGTGAGGGGCGACTCCAAGGCAAAGGCTACACCTTC.

The chain links TRBV15 to TRBJ2-1; 11 bases are shared with TRBD2. CDR3 length: 18 residues. Germline CDR1 LNHNV, CDR2 YYDKDF (reference sequence). V gave up 0 bases and J gave up 8 bases; unmatched junction bases: 12. The CDR3: CATSRDLSSGGELDEQFF. CDR3 bases: TGTGCCACCAGCAGAGATCTGAGTAGCGGGGGGGAGCTCGATGAGCAGTTCTTC.

V gene TRBV27 combines with J gene TRBJ2-4; weak D call: TRBD1 (5 bases). V lost 2 bases to trimming and J lost 3 bases, with 8 bases between them. The CDR3 totals 14 residues. Looked up from germline, CDR1 is MNHEY and CDR2 is SMNVEV (reference sequence). The chain's CDR3 is CASSLRQGKNIQYF. DNA of the CDR3: TGTGCCAGCAGTTTACGGCAGGGCAAAAACATTCAGTACTTC.

The chain carries TRBV30 and TRBJ1-6; D unclear. V lost 3 bases and J lost 10, with 10 bases in between. Germline assignment: CDR1 GTSNPN and CDR2 SVGIG (reference sequence). This CDR3 is 12 amino acids long. The CDR3 nucleotides are TGTGCCTGGAGATATAGCGCCTCACCCCTCCACTTT. Amino acids: CAWRYSASPLHF.

The chain links TRBV19 to TRBJ2-2, with 10 bases that match TRBD1. Trimming took 3 bases from V and 5 from J; bases not matched to a gene: 9. CDR1 and CDR2 from the germline V gene are LNHDA and SQIVND (reference sequence). CDR3 length: 17 residues. The CDR3 coding sequence is TGTGCCAGTAGTATCTCGCCGACAGGGGGCAGGACCGGGGAGCTGTTTTTT. It is translated as CASSISPTGGRTGELFF.

V is TRBV5-5 and J is TRBJ2-5; 12 bases match TRBD2. Losses at the gene ends were 7 bases for V and 5 bases for J; bases not matched to a gene: 15. Germline V CDR1 and CDR2: SGHKS, YYEKEE (reference sequence). This CDR3 comprises 17 residues. CDR3 residues: CASPWGRLAGVRETQYF. The DNA of the CDR3 is TGTGCCAGCCCCTGGGGCAGACTAGCGGGAGTTCGGGAGACCCAGTACTTC.